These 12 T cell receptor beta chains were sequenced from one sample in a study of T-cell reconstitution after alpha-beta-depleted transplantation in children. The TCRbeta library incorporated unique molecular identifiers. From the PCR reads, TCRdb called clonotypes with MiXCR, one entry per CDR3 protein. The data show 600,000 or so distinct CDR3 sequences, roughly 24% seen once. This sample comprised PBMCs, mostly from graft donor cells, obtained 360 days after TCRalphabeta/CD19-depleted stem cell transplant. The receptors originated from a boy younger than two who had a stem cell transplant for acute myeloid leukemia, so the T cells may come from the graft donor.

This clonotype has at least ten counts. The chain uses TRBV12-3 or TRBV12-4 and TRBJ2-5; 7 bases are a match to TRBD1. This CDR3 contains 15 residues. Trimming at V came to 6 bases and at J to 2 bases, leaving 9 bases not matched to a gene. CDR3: CASRSRGTPQETQYF. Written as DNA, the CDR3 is TGTGCCAGCAGAAGCAGGGGGACGCCTCAAGAGACCCAGTACTTC.

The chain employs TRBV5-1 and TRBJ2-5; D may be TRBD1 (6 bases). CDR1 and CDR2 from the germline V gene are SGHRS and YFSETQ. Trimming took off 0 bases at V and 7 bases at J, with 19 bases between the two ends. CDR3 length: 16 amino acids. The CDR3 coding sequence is TGCGCCAGCAGCTTGGTGTCCCCGGACAGTGTGGGGACCCAGTACTTC. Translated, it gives CASSLVSPDSVGTQYF.

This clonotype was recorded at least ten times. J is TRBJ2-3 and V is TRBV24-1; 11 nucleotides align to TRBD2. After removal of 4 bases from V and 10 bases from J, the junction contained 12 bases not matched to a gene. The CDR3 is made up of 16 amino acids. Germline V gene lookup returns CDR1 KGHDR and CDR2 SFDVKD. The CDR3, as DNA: TGTGCCACCAGTGACATCGGGACTAGCGGTTCCTTATCGCAGTATTTT. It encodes CATSDIGTSGSLSQYF.

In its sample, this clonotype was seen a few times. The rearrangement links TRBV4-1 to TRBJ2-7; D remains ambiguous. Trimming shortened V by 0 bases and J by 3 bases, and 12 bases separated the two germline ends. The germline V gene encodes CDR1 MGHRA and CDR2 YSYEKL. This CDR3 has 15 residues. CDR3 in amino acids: CASSQDNRSGYEQYV. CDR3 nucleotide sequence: TGCGCCAGCAGCCAAGATAATCGGTCGGGCTACGAGCAGTACGTC.

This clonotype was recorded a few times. This CDR3 is CSVLVNGNTGELFF. CDR3 DNA: TGCAGCGTTCTAGTTAACGGAAACACCGGGGAGCTGTTTTTT. The rearrangement uses TRBV29-1 and TRBJ2-2, with D unclear. CDR1 is SQVTM and CDR2 is ANQGSEA in the germline V gene. This CDR3 is 14 amino acids long. V lost 5 bases and J 2 bases, leaving 12 bases between the germline ends.

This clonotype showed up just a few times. The CDR3 DNA follows: TGTGCCAGCAGTGAATTGGGGAGAGGAGATACGCAGTATTTT. As protein: CASSELGRGDTQYF. The chain employs TRBV2 and TRBJ2-3; D is perhaps TRBD2 (5 bases). With 2 bases removed from V and 5 bases from J, the gap between germline ends came to 11 bases. The CDR3 loop spans 14 amino acids. From germline, CDR1 is SNHLY and CDR2 FYNNEI.

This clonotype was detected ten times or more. Here the CDR3 DNA reads TGTGCCAGCAGTTTATTCTCTGTTTCCGGGACTTCCCACAACACAGATACGCAGTATTTT. It encodes CASSLFSVSGTSHNTDTQYF. This rearrangement joins TRBV28 to TRBJ2-3, with a possible D match to TRBD2 (6 bases). This CDR3 has 20 residues. With 1 base removed from V and 2 bases from J, the gap between germline ends came to 25 bases. Germline CDR1 and CDR2: MDHEN and SYDVKM.

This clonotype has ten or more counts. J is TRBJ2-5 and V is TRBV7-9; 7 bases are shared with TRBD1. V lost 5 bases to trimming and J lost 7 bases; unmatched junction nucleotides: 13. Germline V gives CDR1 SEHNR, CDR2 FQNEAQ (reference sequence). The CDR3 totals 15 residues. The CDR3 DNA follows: TGTGCCAGCAGCGCCCCCGGGACAGCCGTACGGACCCAGTACTTC. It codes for CASSAPGTAVRTQYF.

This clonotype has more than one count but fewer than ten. This CDR3 reads CASSFRGLSTDTQYF. The CDR3 nucleotides read TGTGCCAGCAGTTTCAGGGGCCTTAGCACAGATACGCAGTATTTT. This chain links TRBV27 with TRBJ2-3; D is possibly TRBD1 (6 bases). CDR3 length equals 15 residues. V was shortened by 3 bases and J by 0 bases, with 10 bases between the two germline ends. Germline V gene sequence: CDR1 MNHEY, CDR2 SMNVEV (reference sequence).

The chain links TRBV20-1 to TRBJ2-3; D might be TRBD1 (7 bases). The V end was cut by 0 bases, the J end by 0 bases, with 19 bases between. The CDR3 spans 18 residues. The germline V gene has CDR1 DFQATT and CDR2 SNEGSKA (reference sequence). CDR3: CSARDWTDYRGSTDTQYF. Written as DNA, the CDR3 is TGCAGTGCTAGAGATTGGACGGACTACAGGGGCAGCACAGATACGCAGTATTTT.

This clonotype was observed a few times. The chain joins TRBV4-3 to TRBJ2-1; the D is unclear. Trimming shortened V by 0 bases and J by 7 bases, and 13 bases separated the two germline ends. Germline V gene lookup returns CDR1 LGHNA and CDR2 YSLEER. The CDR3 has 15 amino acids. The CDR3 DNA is TGCGCCAGCAGCCAAGATATCGCCCACCCAAATGAGCAGTTCTTC. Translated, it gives CASSQDIAHPNEQFF.

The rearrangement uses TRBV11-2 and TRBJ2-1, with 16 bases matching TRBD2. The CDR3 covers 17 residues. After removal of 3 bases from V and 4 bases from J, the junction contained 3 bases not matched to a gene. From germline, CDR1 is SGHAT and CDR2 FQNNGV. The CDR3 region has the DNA TGTGCCAGCAGCTTGGGACTAGCGGGGGGGCGATACAATGAGCAGTTCTTC. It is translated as CASSLGLAGGRYNEQFF.